A selection of T cell receptor beta chains follows, all from one sample in a study of blood T cell repertoires in COVID-19. The table came from immunoSEQ multiplex PCR; TCRdb's copy has only in-frame clones and leaves some out. There are 250,000 to 300,000 clones in the sample; roughly 90% occur only once, and 13% lies in the top ten. Sequences were obtained from peripheral blood. Receptors originate from a woman in her seventies with COVID-19, enrolled during active disease. The CDR3 runs from the conserved cysteine through the conserved F or W. A D gene is named only where the DNA matches it firmly. Expanded clones get a size class; other rows say once, few or many, or leave the size out.

size	D	J	V	DNA	CDR3
NA	TRBD2	TRBJ2-3	TRBV7-2	TGTGCCAGCAGCCTGAGTTGGGGGGGGACAGATACGCAGTATTTT	CASSLSWGGTDTQYF
NA	NA	TRBJ2-3	TRBV6-5	TGTGCCAGCAGTTACTCGACGGGGTACGGCACAGATACGCAGTATTTT	CASSYSTGYGTDTQYF
NA	NA	TRBJ1-5	TRBV6-1	TGTGCCAGCAGTGAAGCATGGCAGGGGAATCAGCCCCAGCATTTT	CASSEAWQGNQPQHF
NA	TRBD1	TRBJ1-5	TRBV19	TGTGCCAGTAGTATGGAGGGGGCGGGTAATCAGCCCCAGCATTTT	CASSMEGAGNQPQHF
NA	NA	TRBJ1-1	TRBV7-2	TGTGCCAGCAGCGCAGACACTGAAGCTTTCTTT	CASSADTEAFF
NA	NA	TRBJ1-1	TRBV14	TGTGCCAGCAGCCTCCAGAGGGACACTGAAGCTTTCTTT	CASSLQRDTEAFF
NA	NA	TRBJ2-7	TRBV9	TGTGCCAGCAGCGTAGCTGGTGGGGCCCCCTACGAGCAGTACTTC	CASSVAGGAPYEQYF
NA	TRBD1	TRBJ1-6	TRBV18	TGTGCCAGCTCCCCGGGGGACAGGTCCAATTCACCCCTCCACTTT	CASSPGDRSNSPLHF
few	TRBD1	TRBJ1-2	TRBV18	TGTGCCAGCTCACCCGCCGGGACAGGACATTATGGCTACACCTTC	CASSPAGTGHYGYTF
NA	NA	TRBJ2-7	TRBV24-1	TGTGCCACCAGTGACCCCGGGACACCCTACGAGCAGTACTTC	CATSDPGTPYEQYF
NA	NA	TRBJ1-2	TRBV19	TGTGCCAGTAGTAGGGACAAGAACTATGGCTACACCTTC	CASSRDKNYGYTF
NA	NA	TRBJ2-3	TRBV6-5	TGTGCCAGCAGTTACTCGCCCGGGGGTGGTGGAGATACGCAGTATTTT	CASSYSPGGGGDTQYF
NA	NA	TRBJ1-3	TRBV27	TGTGCCAGCAGAGGAGGGTCTGGAAACACCATATATTTT	CASRGGSGNTIYF
NA	TRBD2	TRBJ2-7	TRBV30	TGTGCCTGGAGCGGGGGGGGCGAGTACTACGAGCAGTACTTC	CAWSGGGEYYEQYF
NA	TRBD1	TRBJ1-6	TRBV28	TGTGCCAGCACCTTCCAGGGGGCCTCCTATAATTCACCCCTCCACTTT	CASTFQGASYNSPLHF
NA	NA	TRBJ2-7	TRBV13	TGTGCCAGCAGCTGGGGGGAACGGAGGTACGAGCAGTACTTC	CASSWGERRYEQYF
NA	TRBD1	TRBJ1-6	TRBV18	TGTGCCAGCTCACCAGCAGGGGGGACGGATTCACCCCTCCACTTT	CASSPAGGTDSPLHF
NA	NA	TRBJ2-7	TRBV30	TGTGCCTGGAGGCCCCAATCCAGGGGTCTAGGGCAGTACTTC	CAWRPQSRGLGQYF
NA	NA	TRBJ1-1	TRBV20-1	TGCAGTGCTAGAGGAGGTGAAGCTTTCTTT	CSARGGEAFF
NA	NA	TRBJ1-2	TRBV30	TGTGCCTGGAGTGTACAACAGGCGAAGTACACCTTC	CAWSVQQAKYTF
NA	TRBD1	TRBJ2-1	TRBV7-2	TGTGCCAGCAGGTTCCAGACAGGGTCCGATGAGCAGTTCTTC	CASRFQTGSDEQFF
NA	NA	TRBJ2-2	TRBV30	TGTGCCTGGAATAGGAGGAACACCGGGGAGCTGTTTTTT	CAWNRRNTGELFF
NA	NA	TRBJ2-1	TRBV6-5	TGTGCCAGCAGTTACGAAGGAGTACTTTACAATGAGCAGTTCTTC	CASSYEGVLYNEQFF
NA	NA	TRBJ1-1	TRBV4-1	TGCGCCAGCAGCCAAAATGGAGGGAAGGAAGCTTTCTTT	CASSQNGGKEAFF
NA	NA	TRBJ2-5	TRBV5-4	TGTGCCAGCAGCACGGACTTACAAGAGACCCAGTACTTC	CASSTDLQETQYF
once	TRBD1	TRBJ1-1	TRBV12-5	TGTGCTAGTGGTTCACAGGGGGGGGCTGAAGCTTTCTTT	CASGSQGGAEAFF
NA	TRBD1	TRBJ2-7	TRBV24-1	TGTGCCACCAGTGATTTGCAGGGGGCAGGGAAGGGTCTAAGGGGAAACTACGAGCAGTACTTC	CATSDLQGAGKGLRGNYEQYF
NA	TRBD1	TRBJ2-5	TRBV4-1	TGCGCCAGCAGCCGCCCGGGACAGGGAGAAGAGACCCAGTACTTC	CASSRPGQGEETQYF
NA	NA	TRBJ1-3	TRBV11-3	TGTGCCAGCAGCTCGACGAACAGGGACTCTGGAAACACCATATATTTT	CASSSTNRDSGNTIYF
NA	TRBD1	TRBJ1-4	TRBV2	TGTGCCAGGGGACAGCCTAATGAAAAACTGTTTTTT	CARGQPNEKLFF
NA	TRBD2	TRBJ2-7	TRBV5-4	TGTGCCAGCAGCGTGGGACTAGCGGGGGACACCTCCTACGAGCAGTACTTC	CASSVGLAGDTSYEQYF